The 7 T cell receptor beta chains given below trace back to one sample, sequenced in a study of T-cell memory formation after mild COVID-19. TCRdb used MiXCR to reprocess the 5' RACE reads, holding one entry per CDR3 protein. The sample records 250,000 to 300,000 distinct CDR3 sequences, roughly 16% being singletons. The specimen was PBMCs or a T cell subset sorted from them (not recorded which). Receptors were obtained from a man between 18 and 35 years old who had mild COVID-19 (a few samples of this study predate the infection). Cell type and time point are not known.

The chain is built from TRBV30 and TRBJ2-7, with D unclear. The CDR3 totals 12 residues. Between the trimmed V and J ends, which lost 1 base and 3 bases, there was a span of 7 bases. From germline, CDR1 is GTSNPN and CDR2 SVGIG (reference sequence). In DNA, the CDR3 is TGTGCCTGGAGTGAGCCTCACTACGAGCAGTACTTC. This gives the protein CAWSEPHYEQYF.

This chain joins TRBV29-1 and TRBJ1-2; no firm D call. The V gene's germline CDR1 is SQVTM and CDR2 ANQGSEA. V was clipped by 6 bases and J by 5 bases, with 19 bases between them. The CDR3 is 14 amino acids. As DNA, the CDR3 is TGCAGCGTCGCGGGAGGCGGAGCATCGTATGGCTACACCTTC. Residues: CSVAGGGASYGYTF.

This chain uses TRBV25-1 with TRBJ1-1, with D possibly TRBD1 on 5 matching bases. CDR1 is MGHDK, CDR2 SYGVNS, per germline. The CDR3 spans 13 residues. The ends were cut back, 6 bases at V and 5 bases at J, with 13 bases in the middle. The DNA for the CDR3 is TGTGCCAGCAGCCCTGGGGCTTGGACTGAAGCTTTCTTT. It is translated as CASSPGAWTEAFF.

This clonotype was observed a few times. The chain carries TRBV7-2 and TRBJ1-1, with D possibly being TRBD1 (5 bases). The CDR3 length is 13 residues. V was cut by 6 bases and J by 4 bases, with 12 bases left in between. Germline CDR1 is SGHTA and CDR2 is FQGNSA. CDR3 residues: CASSQQVRTEAFF. The CDR3 bases are TGTGCCAGCAGTCAACAGGTTCGCACTGAAGCTTTCTTT.

This clonotype was seen only a few times. A read error may account for a junction end that differs from germline. This chain links TRBV7-9 with TRBJ1-2, with TRBD1 as a possible D gene (5 bases). This CDR3 region has 11 residues. Germline CDR1 SEHNR, CDR2 FQNEAQ (reference sequence). This CDR3 reads CASSRTRGRIF. The CDR3 bases are TGTGCCAGCAGCCGAACACGGGGACGAATTTTC.

This rearrangement joins TRBV20-1 to TRBJ2-5; a weak D match, TRBD2 (5 bases). Germline lookup yields CDR1 DFQATT and CDR2 SNEGSKA (reference sequence). V was clipped by 6 bases and J by 1 base, with 15 bases between them. The CDR3 runs to 14 residues. CDR3 nucleotide sequence: TGCAGTGCCCGAGAACTAGGTTTCCAAGAGACCCAGTACTTC. This translates into CSARELGFQETQYF.

The CDR3 sequence: CASSFGQGNKNIQYF. CDR3 bases: TGTGCCAGCAGTTTCGGGCAGGGGAATAAAAACATTCAGTACTTC. The V and J genes are TRBV28 and TRBJ2-4; possible D gene TRBD1, 6 bases. The CDR3 is 15 amino acids. Between the trimmed V and J ends, which lost 3 bases and 4 bases, there was a span of 13 bases. Germline CDR1 reads MDHEN; CDR2 reads SYDVKM.